The subject of this entry is one T cell receptor (beta chain). The CDR3 has 15 residues. Trimming at V came to 4 bases and at J to 2 bases, leaving 7 bases not matched to a gene. CDR1 is MNHEY, CDR2 SMNVEV, per germline (reference sequence). The data derive from a study of blood T cell repertoires in COVID-19. Study background: Sources were T cells, B-cell-depleted T cells, or PBMCs; the material itself was cDNA or gDNA.

TCRdb's copy holds only in-frame clones and misses some; the assay was immunoSEQ multiplex PCR. The data show approximately 270,000 clones, around 85% seen once. The chain couples TRBV27 to TRBJ2-5, with 7 bases that match TRBD1. The TCR originated in a woman aged 45 to 65 who had recovered from COVID-19. Sequenced input: PBMCs or T cells enriched from blood (not recorded which). CDR3 in amino acids: CASSSGTVAQETQYF. CDR3 nucleotide sequence: TGTGCCAGCAGTTCCGGGACAGTAGCACAAGAGACCCAGTACTTC.